This T cell receptor (beta chain) came from a study of blood T cells in healthy people across ages. The study, taken as a whole, reports: Possibly, changes in expanded clonotypes were confounded because donor CMV status was unknown. TCR beta diversity per million T cells fell roughly linearly with age. Naive T cell percentage by flow cytometry tracked strongly with beta diversity.

In the case of this clonotype: Its antigen is unidentified.

The length of the CDR3 is 14 residues. CDR1 DFQATT and CDR2 SNEGSKA come from the germline V gene (reference sequence). The second PCR ran about 7 to 12 cycles with a sample-barcoded 5' primer and J-beta primers. Each cDNA molecule was tagged by a template-switch adaptor that had 12 random nucleotides. TCRdb independently ran MiXCR on the 5' RACE reads; one entry per CDR3 protein. The sample holds over 1,500,000 distinct CDR3 sequences, just under 50% seen once. This sequence joins TRBV20-1 and TRBJ2-7; tentatively, D is TRBD2 (6 bases). TRBJ2-5 matches the DNA end more closely, so the J call is doubtful. This sequence was found in a woman aged 40 to 50 in good health. Source material: blood. CDR3 in DNA: TGCAGTGCTAGAGATCGGGAGATCGGCGAGACCCAGTACTTC. Translating it yields CSARDREIGETQYF.